This TCR beta chain is drawn from a study of CD8 T cells in Susac syndrome. After extraction with the RNeasy kit, roughly 0.45 to 1 ug of the RNA was reverse transcribed using random hexamers. TCRdb processed the immunoSEQ multiplex PCR reads anew with MiXCR; each CDR3 protein has one entry. The sample consists of 150,000 or so distinct CDR3 sequences, approximately 95% of them appearing once. Germline assignment: CDR1 DFQATT and CDR2 SNEGSKA (reference sequence). Trimming cost V 1 base and J 9 bases; bases outside gene matches: 16. The CDR3 extends over 17 amino acids. The receptor's source is a human donor with Susac syndrome. The sample comprised CD4+ T cells from PBMCs. The chain has TRBV20-1 and TRBJ2-1; 9 bases are a match to TRBD1. The chain's CDR3 is CSARGGRQGGRPGEQFF. CDR3 nucleotide sequence: TGCAGTGCTAGAGGGGGTCGACAGGGGGGACGTCCGGGTGAGCAGTTCTTC.